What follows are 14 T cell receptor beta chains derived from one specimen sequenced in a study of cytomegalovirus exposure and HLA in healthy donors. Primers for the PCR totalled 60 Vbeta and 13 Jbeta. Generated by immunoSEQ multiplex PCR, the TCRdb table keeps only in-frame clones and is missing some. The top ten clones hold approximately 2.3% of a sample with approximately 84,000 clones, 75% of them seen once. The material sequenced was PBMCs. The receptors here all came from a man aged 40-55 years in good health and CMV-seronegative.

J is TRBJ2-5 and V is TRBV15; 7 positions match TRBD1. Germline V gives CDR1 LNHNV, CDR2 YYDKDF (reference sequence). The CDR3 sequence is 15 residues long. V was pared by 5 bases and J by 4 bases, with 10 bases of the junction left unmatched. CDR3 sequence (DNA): TGTGCCACCAGCCTAGAAAGGAACAGGGGAGAGACCCAGTACTTC. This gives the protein CATSLERNRGETQYF.

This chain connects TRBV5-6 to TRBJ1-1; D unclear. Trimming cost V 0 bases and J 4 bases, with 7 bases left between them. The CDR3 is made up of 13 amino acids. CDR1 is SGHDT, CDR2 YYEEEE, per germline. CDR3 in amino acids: CASSLGRGTEAFF. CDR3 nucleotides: TGTGCCAGCAGCTTGGGGAGAGGCACTGAAGCTTTCTTT.

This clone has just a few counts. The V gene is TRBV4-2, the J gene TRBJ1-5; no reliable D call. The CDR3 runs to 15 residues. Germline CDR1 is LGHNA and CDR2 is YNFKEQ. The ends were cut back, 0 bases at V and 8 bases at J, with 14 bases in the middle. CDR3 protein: CASSQDLETSKPQHF. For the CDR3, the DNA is TGTGCCAGCAGCCAAGATTTGGAGACCTCTAAGCCCCAGCATTTT.

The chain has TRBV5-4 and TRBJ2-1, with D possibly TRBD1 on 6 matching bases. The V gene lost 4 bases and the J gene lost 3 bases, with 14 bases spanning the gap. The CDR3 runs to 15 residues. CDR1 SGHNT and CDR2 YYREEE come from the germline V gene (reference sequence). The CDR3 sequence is CASSPDRSIYNEQFF. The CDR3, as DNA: TGTGCCAGCAGCCCGGACAGAAGCATCTACAATGAGCAGTTCTTC.

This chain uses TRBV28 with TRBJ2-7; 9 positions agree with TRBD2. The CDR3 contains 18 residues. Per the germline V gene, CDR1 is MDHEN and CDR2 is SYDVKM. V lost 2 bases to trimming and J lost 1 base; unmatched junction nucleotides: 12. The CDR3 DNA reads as TGTGCCAGCAGTTTACCGAACATCAATAGCGGGAGTTCCTACGAGCAGTACTTC. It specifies CASSLPNINSGSSYEQYF.

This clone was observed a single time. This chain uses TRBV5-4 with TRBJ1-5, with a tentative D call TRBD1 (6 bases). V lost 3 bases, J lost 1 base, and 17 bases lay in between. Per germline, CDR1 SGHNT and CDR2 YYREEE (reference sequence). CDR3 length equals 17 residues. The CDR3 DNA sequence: TGTGCCAGCAGCTCTGGGGGCCGAGTGGGCAGCAATCAGCCCCAGCATTTT. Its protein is CASSSGGRVGSNQPQHF.

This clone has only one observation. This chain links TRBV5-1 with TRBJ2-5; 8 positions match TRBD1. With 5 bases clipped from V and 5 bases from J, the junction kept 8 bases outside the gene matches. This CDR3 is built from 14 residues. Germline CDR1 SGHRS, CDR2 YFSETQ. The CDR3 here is CASSVRTGRETQYF. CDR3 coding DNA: TGCGCCAGCAGTGTCAGGACAGGGCGGGAGACCCAGTACTTC.

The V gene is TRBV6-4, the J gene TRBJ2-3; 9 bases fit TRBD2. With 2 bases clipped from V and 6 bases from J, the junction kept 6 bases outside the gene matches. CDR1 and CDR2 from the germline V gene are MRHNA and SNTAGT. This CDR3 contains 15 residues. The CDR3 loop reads CASSDNLAGLDTQYF. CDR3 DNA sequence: TGTGCCAGCAGTGACAATCTAGCGGGATTGGATACGCAGTATTTT.

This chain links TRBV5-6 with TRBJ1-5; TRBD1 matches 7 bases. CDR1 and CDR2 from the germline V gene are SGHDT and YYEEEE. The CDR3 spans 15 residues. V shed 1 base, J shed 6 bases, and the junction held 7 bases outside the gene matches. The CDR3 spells CASSLYDREGQPQHF. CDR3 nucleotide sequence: TGTGCCAGCAGCTTGTATGACAGGGAAGGTCAGCCCCAGCATTTT. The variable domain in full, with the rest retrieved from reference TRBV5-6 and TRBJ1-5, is DAGVTQSPTHLIKTRGQQVTLRCSPKSGHDTVSWYQQALGQGPQFIFQYYEEEERQRGNFPDRFSGHQFPNYSSELNVNALLLGDSALYLCASSLYDREGQPQHFGDGTRLSIL.

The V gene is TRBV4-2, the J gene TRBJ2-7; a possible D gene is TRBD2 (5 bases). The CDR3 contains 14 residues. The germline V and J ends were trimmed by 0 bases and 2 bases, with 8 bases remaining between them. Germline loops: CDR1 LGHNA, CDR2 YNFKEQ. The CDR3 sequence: CASSQDLLAYEQYF. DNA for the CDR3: TGTGCCAGCAGCCAAGATTTACTAGCCTACGAGCAGTACTTC.

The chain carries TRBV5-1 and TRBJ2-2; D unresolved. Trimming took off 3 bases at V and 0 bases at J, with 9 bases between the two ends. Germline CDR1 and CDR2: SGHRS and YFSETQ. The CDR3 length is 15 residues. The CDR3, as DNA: TGCGCCAGCAGCTCCGCGGTGGCGAACACCGGGGAGCTGTTTTTT. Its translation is CASSSAVANTGELFF.

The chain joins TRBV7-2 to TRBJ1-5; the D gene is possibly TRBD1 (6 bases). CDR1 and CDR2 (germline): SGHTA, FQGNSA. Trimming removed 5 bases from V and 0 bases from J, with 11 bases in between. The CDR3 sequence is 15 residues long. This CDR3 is CASSPRGNSNQPQHF. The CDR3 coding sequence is TGTGCCAGCAGCCCCAGGGGAAATAGCAATCAGCCCCAGCATTTT.

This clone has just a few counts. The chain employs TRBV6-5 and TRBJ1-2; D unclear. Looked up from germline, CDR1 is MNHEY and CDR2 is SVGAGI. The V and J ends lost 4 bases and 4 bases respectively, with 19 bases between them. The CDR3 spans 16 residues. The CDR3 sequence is CASSSQYSAFLYGYTF. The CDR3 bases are TGTGCCAGCAGTTCGCAGTACAGTGCATTCCTCTATGGCTACACCTTC.

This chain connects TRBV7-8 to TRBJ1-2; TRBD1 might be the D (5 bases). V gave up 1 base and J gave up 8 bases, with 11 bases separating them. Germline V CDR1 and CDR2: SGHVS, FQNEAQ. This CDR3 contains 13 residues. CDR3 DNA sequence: TGTGCCAGCAGCTTAGACCGGGGGAGCGGCTACACCTTC. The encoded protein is CASSLDRGSGYTF.